A selection of T cell receptor beta chains follows, all from one sample in a study of cytomegalovirus exposure and HLA in healthy donors. Assay used: immunoSEQ multiplex PCR; TCRdb lists only in-frame clones, some missing. This table holds 150,000 to 200,000 clones, about three quarters found once. The sequenced material came from PBMCs. The receptor set was obtained from a man younger than 45 in good health and CMV-seropositive. The CDR3 runs from the conserved cysteine through the conserved F or W. Fields, in order: V gene, clone size, D gene, J gene, CDR3 protein, CDR3 DNA. The D gene is left open where the match is weak. Clone sizes are given selectively: once, few, many, or a class where the clone is expanded.

V gene: TRBV5-5
clone size: NA
D gene: NA
J gene: TRBJ2-7
CDR3 protein: CASSLAVSLSSDSYEQYF
CDR3 DNA: TGTGCCAGCAGCTTGGCCGTTTCTCTGTCTAGCGATTCCTACGAGCAGTACTTC

V gene: TRBV4-1
clone size: NA
D gene: NA
J gene: TRBJ2-1
CDR3 protein: CASSQDGGTDYNEQFF
CDR3 DNA: TGCGCCAGCAGCCAAGATGGCGGGACAGACTACAATGAGCAGTTCTTC

V gene: TRBV30
clone size: few
D gene: TRBD2
J gene: TRBJ2-2
CDR3 protein: CAWSLFGGTSGSGELFF
CDR3 DNA: TGTGCCTGGAGCCTATTTGGAGGGACTAGCGGGAGCGGGGAGCTGTTTTTT

V gene: TRBV2
clone size: NA
D gene: NA
J gene: TRBJ2-5
CDR3 protein: CASTASTGYPETQYF
CDR3 DNA: TGTGCCAGCACAGCCTCTACAGGGTACCCAGAGACCCAGTACTTC

V gene: TRBV4-1
clone size: once
D gene: TRBD1
J gene: TRBJ2-7
CDR3 protein: CASSHPVTGGEEQYF
CDR3 DNA: TGCGCCAGCAGCCACCCTGTGACAGGGGGCGAAGAGCAGTACTTC

V gene: TRBV7-9
clone size: few
D gene: TRBD1
J gene: TRBJ1-1
CDR3 protein: CASSPNRGGTEAFF
CDR3 DNA: TGTGCCAGCAGCCCGAACAGGGGTGGGACTGAAGCTTTCTTT

V gene: TRBV15
clone size: NA
D gene: TRBD1
J gene: TRBJ1-6
CDR3 protein: CATSRPLLDRVSSPLHF
CDR3 DNA: TGTGCCACCAGCAGACCATTGTTGGACAGGGTCTCGTCACCCCTCCACTTT

V gene: TRBV7-9
clone size: NA
D gene: NA
J gene: TRBJ1-5
CDR3 protein: CASNLEREHNQPQHF
CDR3 DNA: TGTGCCAGCAACTTAGAGAGGGAGCACAATCAGCCCCAGCATTTT

V gene: TRBV7-9
clone size: once
D gene: TRBD1
J gene: TRBJ2-5
CDR3 protein: CASSHRDRLQETQYF
CDR3 DNA: TGTGCCAGCAGCCACCGGGACAGACTCCAAGAGACCCAGTACTTC

V gene: TRBV11-2
clone size: few
D gene: TRBD1
J gene: TRBJ2-7
CDR3 protein: CASSPGGGTGNYEQYF
CDR3 DNA: TGTGCCAGCAGTCCTGGGGGAGGGACAGGGAACTACGAGCAGTACTTC

V gene: TRBV5-1
clone size: NA
D gene: TRBD1
J gene: TRBJ1-2
CDR3 protein: CASRPGQEDNYGYTF
CDR3 DNA: TGCGCCAGCAGACCCGGACAGGAAGATAACTATGGCTACACCTTC

V gene: TRBV30
clone size: few
D gene: NA
J gene: TRBJ2-7
CDR3 protein: CAWSADTNYEQYF
CDR3 DNA: TGTGCCTGGAGTGCGGACACCAACTACGAGCAGTACTTC

V gene: TRBV6-6
clone size: few
D gene: TRBD1
J gene: TRBJ1-1
CDR3 protein: CASSSDRGGTEAFF
CDR3 DNA: TGTGCCAGCAGTTCAGACAGGGGTGGAACTGAAGCTTTCTTT

V gene: TRBV29-1
clone size: few
D gene: NA
J gene: TRBJ1-5
CDR3 protein: CSVAGDSNQPQHF
CDR3 DNA: TGCAGCGTTGCGGGGGATAGCAATCAGCCCCAGCATTTT

V gene: TRBV19
clone size: NA
D gene: NA
J gene: TRBJ2-5
CDR3 protein: CASSIEQQETQYF
CDR3 DNA: TGTGCCAGTAGTATTGAACAACAAGAGACCCAGTACTTC

V gene: TRBV18
clone size: NA
D gene: NA
J gene: TRBJ1-2
CDR3 protein: CASQGAMSDYGYTF
CDR3 DNA: TGTGCCAGCCAAGGGGCTATGTCTGACTATGGCTACACCTTC

V gene: TRBV6-6
clone size: NA
D gene: NA
J gene: TRBJ2-7
CDR3 protein: CASTPGLKLYEQYF
CDR3 DNA: TGTGCCAGCACCCCCGGACTCAAACTCTACGAGCAGTACTTC

V gene: TRBV6-1
clone size: NA
D gene: NA
J gene: TRBJ2-7
CDR3 protein: CASRPDSYYEQYF
CDR3 DNA: TGTGCCAGCAGACCCGACAGTTACTACGAGCAGTACTTC

V gene: TRBV7-9
clone size: NA
D gene: TRBD2
J gene: TRBJ2-3
CDR3 protein: CASSLGLGTSGNTQYF
CDR3 DNA: TGTGCCAGCAGCTTAGGTTTGGGGACTAGCGGGAATACGCAGTATTTT

V gene: TRBV7-9
clone size: NA
D gene: NA
J gene: TRBJ2-3
CDR3 protein: CASSLVFQRGTSTDTQYF
CDR3 DNA: TGTGCCAGCAGCTTAGTCTTTCAAAGGGGCACAAGCACAGATACGCAGTATTTT

V gene: TRBV5-1
clone size: NA
D gene: TRBD1
J gene: TRBJ2-7
CDR3 protein: CASSLGAGGAGEQYF
CDR3 DNA: TGCGCCAGCAGCTTGGGGGCAGGGGGTGCAGGCGAGCAGTACTTC

V gene: TRBV5-6
clone size: NA
D gene: NA
J gene: TRBJ2-1
CDR3 protein: CASTKTQDSRYNEQFF
CDR3 DNA: TGTGCCAGCACCAAAACTCAAGATAGTAGATACAATGAGCAGTTCTTC